This T cell receptor (beta chain) was found in a study of metastatic and nonmetastatic thyroid tumors. Study-level background: For malignant and benign thyroid patients, tumor or nodule tissue and blood were the sources whose repertoires were compared.

On this clone itself: Germline is not matched at one junction end, which may reflect a read error.

As handled by the study authors: It was from CDR3 differences across clinicopathological groups that a distant-metastasis classifier for papillary thyroid cancer was built. TCRdb called clones again from the PCR reads with MiXCR. TCRdb's processing, not the authors' own work, is the source of the V and J calls. The table lists about 27,000 clones, approximately 17% of them singletons. The CDR3 consists of 13 residues. Germline assignment: CDR1 DFQATT and CDR2 SNEGSKA (reference sequence). Thyroid surgery had not been preceded by any treatment in any patient. This receptor was identified in a male donor with papillary thyroid cancer or a benign thyroid nodule (not recorded which). Some clones in this sample may be carry-over from other donors' samples. The sample comprised blood. The rearrangement links TRBV20-1 to TRBJ2-5; 7 bases fit TRBD2. DNA for the CDR3: TGTAGTTCTAGCGGTCTCACTCAAGAGACCCAGTACTTC. It yields the protein CSSSGLTQETQYF.